This TCR beta chain came from a study of T cells in localized non-small cell lung cancer. Notes on the study in general: Heterogeneity remains possible, as sequencing covered one tumor region only. The study found T cell clonality highest in uninvolved adjacent lung, above tumor. Turning up in adjacent lung were a median approximately 60 of the top 100 tumor clones. Overall survival was longer when the density of T cells in the blood was higher.

A note on this clone: Its antigen is as yet unknown.

V was cut by 3 bases and J by 1 base, with 18 bases left in between. The CDR3 length is 17 residues. CDR1 is SGHNT, CDR2 YYREEE, per germline (reference sequence). Profiled with immunoSEQ multiplex PCR; TCRdb holds only in-frame clones, not every one. The table records about 24,000 clones, 92% of them present only once. Specimen: peripheral blood, collected before any cancer treatment. The J gene is TRBJ2-3, the V gene TRBV5-4; D may be TRBD1 (5 bases). The receptor's source is a man between 40 and 75 years old with stage III squamous cell lung carcinoma. The CDR3 is CASSSPPFQGGTDTQYF. The CDR3 coding sequence is TGTGCCAGCAGCTCCCCTCCCTTCCAGGGTGGCACAGATACGCAGTATTTT.